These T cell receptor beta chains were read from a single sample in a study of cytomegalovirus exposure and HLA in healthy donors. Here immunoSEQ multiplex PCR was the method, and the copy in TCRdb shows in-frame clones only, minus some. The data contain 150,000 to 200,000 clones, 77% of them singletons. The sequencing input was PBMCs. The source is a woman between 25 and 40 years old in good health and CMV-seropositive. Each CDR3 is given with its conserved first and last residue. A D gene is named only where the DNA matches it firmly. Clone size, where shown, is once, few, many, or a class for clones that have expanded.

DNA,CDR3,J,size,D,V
TGCGCCAGCAGCCAAGGAGTGACAGGGGTGAGGAGCTACGAGCAGTACTTC,CASSQGVTGVRSYEQYF,TRBJ2-7,.,TRBD1,TRBV4-1
TGTGCCAGCAGACCCGGGACAGGGGGGAATCAGCCCCAGCATTTT,CASRPGTGGNQPQHF,TRBJ1-5,.,TRBD1,TRBV6-5
TGTGCCAGCAGCTTAACGGGGGGACAAGAGACCCAGTACTTC,CASSLTGGQETQYF,TRBJ2-5,.,TRBD2,TRBV7-8
TGTGCCAGCTCACTTGGACTAGCGGACACAGATACGCAGTATTTT,CASSLGLADTDTQYF,TRBJ2-3,once,TRBD2,TRBV18
TGCGCCAGCAGTGATGCGCTAGCGGGAATCTATGAGCAGTTCTTC,CASSDALAGIYEQFF,TRBJ2-1,.,TRBD2,TRBV10-1
TGCGCCAGCAGCCCCAAAGGCGGGAGTCCGTACAATGAGCAGTTCTTC,CASSPKGGSPYNEQFF,TRBJ2-1,.,TRBD2,TRBV4-3
TGTGCCAGTAGGACAGGACACCGGAACACTGAAGCTTTCTTT,CASRTGHRNTEAFF,TRBJ1-1,.,.,TRBV19
TGTGCCAGCAGTTTAGGTGGTAGTTGGACAAACAATGAGCAGTTCTTC,CASSLGGSWTNNEQFF,TRBJ2-1,once,.,TRBV28
TGTGCCAGTCTTGAGGAACCGAACACTGAAGCTTTCTTT,CASLEEPNTEAFF,TRBJ1-1,.,.,TRBV19
TGTGCCAGCAGTTTGGGGGAGGGGAGGCACATTCAGTACTTC,CASSLGEGRHIQYF,TRBJ2-4,.,TRBD2,TRBV28
TGTGCCAGCAGCGCGACAGGGGAGGGAAGAGAGCAGTACTTC,CASSATGEGREQYF,TRBJ2-7,.,.,TRBV21-1
TGTGCCAGCAGCAAAGGGGGCAGGGCTGGAAACACCATATATTTT,CASSKGGRAGNTIYF,TRBJ1-3,.,TRBD1,TRBV7-2
TGTGCCAGCAGCTCAGCGGGAGATCCTTACAATGAGCAGTTCTTC,CASSSAGDPYNEQFF,TRBJ2-1,.,TRBD2,TRBV7-9
TGTGCCAGCAGTGAATGGGGACAGGGGAACACCGGGGAGCTGTTTTTT,CASSEWGQGNTGELFF,TRBJ2-2,.,TRBD1,TRBV25-1
TGTGCCACGGAGGCCCCCGTCACAGATACGCAGTATTTT,CATEAPVTDTQYF,TRBJ2-3,few,.,TRBV9
TGTGCCAGCAGTGCACTACGGCCAGGGGCCCCCGGGGAGCTGTTTTTT,CASSALRPGAPGELFF,TRBJ2-2,.,.,TRBV28
TGTGCCAGCAGTCCTACCCCACAGGGAACTAATGGCTACACCTTC,CASSPTPQGTNGYTF,TRBJ1-2,.,.,TRBV6-4
TGCAGCGCCGCTGAGACAGGGGCTTACAATGAGCAGTTCTTC,CSAAETGAYNEQFF,TRBJ2-1,.,TRBD1,TRBV29-1
TGTGCCTGGAGTACTGACAGGGTGCATGGCTACACCTTC,CAWSTDRVHGYTF,TRBJ1-2,.,TRBD1,TRBV30
TGTGCCAGCAGCCAGCCCGGACTAGGTCCCAATTACTTC,CASSQPGLGPNYF,TRBJ2-7,once,TRBD2,TRBV11-2
TGTGCCAGCAGTCCTCAGTGGGGAGTTGGACTCGGGCAGCCCCAGCATTTT,CASSPQWGVGLGQPQHF,TRBJ1-5,.,.,TRBV28
TGTGCCAGCATTCCCCACGAGACAACGGCCAATGAAGAGCAGTTCTTC,CASIPHETTANEEQFF,TRBJ2-1,.,.,TRBV21-1
TGTGCCAGAAGCTACCGAATCGATGCCCTAGGAGACGGCAATGAGCAGTTCTTC,CARSYRIDALGDGNEQFF,TRBJ2-1,.,.,TRBV5-3
TGTGCCAGCAGTTTAGGACAGGGGGTCGGCGGGGAGCTGTTTTTT,CASSLGQGVGGELFF,TRBJ2-2,few,TRBD1,TRBV28
TGCGCCAGCAGTGAGTCTAAGGTTAGGGGTTGGGTGGATGGAACCTACGAAGGCTACACCTTC,CASSESKVRGWVDGTYEGYTF,TRBJ1-2,.,.,TRBV10-1
TGCGCCAGCAGCCAAGAATGGGCTTTCTACAATGAGCAGTTCTTC,CASSQEWAFYNEQFF,TRBJ2-1,.,.,TRBV4-3
TGCAGCGTTGAAGTGGGATTAGCGGGAGGCGGCGAGCAGTACTTC,CSVEVGLAGGGEQYF,TRBJ2-7,.,TRBD2,TRBV29-1
TGTGCCAGCAGCTTGTCCACAGGCCACACCGGGGAGCTGTTTTTT,CASSLSTGHTGELFF,TRBJ2-2,.,.,TRBV5-5
TGTGCCAGCAGTTCTCCAGGGGGCAATCAGCCCCAGCATTTT,CASSSPGGNQPQHF,TRBJ1-5,few,.,TRBV27
TGTGCCAGCAGTGGCGGGACAGGACTCTCCTACGAGCAGTACTTC,CASSGGTGLSYEQYF,TRBJ2-7,.,TRBD1,TRBV2
TGTGCCAGCAGTTTGGGCCAGGGAGATACGCAGTATTTT,CASSLGQGDTQYF,TRBJ2-3,.,.,TRBV5-4
TGTGCCAGCAGTGTACAGGGTGTTGGCTACACCTTC,CASSVQGVGYTF,TRBJ1-2,.,.,TRBV6-1
TGTGCCAGTAGTATCGACAGGGGAGCTTTCTTT,CASSIDRGAFF,TRBJ1-1,.,TRBD1,TRBV19
TGCGCCAGCAACCGACAGGCGGGGGATGGGCAGTTCTTC,CASNRQAGDGQFF,TRBJ2-1,.,.,TRBV5-1
TGTGCCAGCAGTTCCCGCGGGATTGGCAATCAGCCCCAGCATTTT,CASSSRGIGNQPQHF,TRBJ1-5,.,.,TRBV6-5
TGCGCCAGCAGCCCCCAGCGGTTACAGCAGAGCCCTAGAACTGAAGCTTTCTTT,CASSPQRLQQSPRTEAFF,TRBJ1-1,.,.,TRBV4-1
TGTGCCAGCAGCCCCTATATAAGTAGTGAAAAACTGTTTTTT,CASSPYISSEKLFF,TRBJ1-4,.,.,TRBV7-2
TGTGCCAGCAGCTTAGCTCAGACCTACGAGCAGTACTTC,CASSLAQTYEQYF,TRBJ2-7,.,.,TRBV7-2
TGTGCCAGCAGCTACACAGGGACCGGGGAGCTGTTTTTT,CASSYTGTGELFF,TRBJ2-2,.,.,TRBV11-3
TGTGCCAGCAGTGACCTCTCCCCCGCAGGGGGCAACACTGAAGCTTTCTTT,CASSDLSPAGGNTEAFF,TRBJ1-1,.,TRBD1,TRBV6-1
TGTGCCAGCAGCTTGGCCCTAGCCGACGTACTTGAGCAGTTCTTC,CASSLALADVLEQFF,TRBJ2-1,.,.,TRBV5-8
TGTGCCAGCAGTGACAGGCGAGGTCAGCCCCAGCATTTT,CASSDRRGQPQHF,TRBJ1-5,.,.,TRBV28
TGTGCCAGTAACCCCCGTATAGCGGGAGATGTCAATGAGCAGTTCTTC,CASNPRIAGDVNEQFF,TRBJ2-1,.,TRBD2,TRBV19
TGTGCCAGCAGCCAAGTTTCAGGGATGAACACTGAAGCTTTCTTT,CASSQVSGMNTEAFF,TRBJ1-1,few,.,TRBV4-2
TGCGCCAGCAGTGAGACAGGGGGTGAAAAACTGTTTTTT,CASSETGGEKLFF,TRBJ1-4,.,TRBD1,TRBV10-1
TGTGCCTGGACCGAGGACAGCCTCTATGGCTACACCTTC,CAWTEDSLYGYTF,TRBJ1-2,once,.,TRBV30
TGTGCCAGCACCCCCCGCGGCTCTGGAAACACCATATATTTT,CASTPRGSGNTIYF,TRBJ1-3,.,.,TRBV28
TGTGCCAGCAGCTCGACTAGCGGGAGGTTCACAGATACGCAGTATTTT,CASSSTSGRFTDTQYF,TRBJ2-3,.,TRBD2,TRBV5-6
TGTGCCAGCAGCTCGGACAGGGGGTACGCCGGGGAGCTGTTTTTT,CASSSDRGYAGELFF,TRBJ2-2,.,TRBD1,TRBV5-5